Described below is a single T cell receptor (beta chain) sequence and its context. As yet, its antigen is unknown. The sample originates from a study of T cell repertoires in ileal Crohn's disease. Whole-study context: Every patient was operated on for stricturing (roughly 61%) or penetrating (approximately 40%) complications. Points from the study as a whole: Mucosal expansions were suggested to be mainly CD8 T cells. Every patient over 26.8% clonality showed endoscopic recurrence.

Included were adult ileal or ileocolonic Crohn's patients indicated for ileocolonic resection. Repertoires were generated with immunoSEQ multiplex PCR, while TCRdb's copy carries only in-frame clones and drops some. The table includes roughly 4,400 clones, 70% to 80% detected once. The origin of this receptor is an adult with Crohn's disease. Sequencing was done on a sample of ileal tissue.

The CDR3 loop is CASSILIPGKTYGYTF. In DNA form, the CDR3 reads TGTGCCAGCAGCATCCTCATACCAGGAAAGACCTATGGCTACACCTTC. The rearrangement links TRBV5-4 to TRBJ1-2, with D unresolved. Trimming shortened V by 4 bases and J by 4 bases, and 20 bases separated the two germline ends. CDR3 length: 16 amino acids. Germline V gene sequence: CDR1 SGHNT, CDR2 YYREEE (reference sequence).